This record covers a single T cell receptor beta chain. The source of the sample is a study of brain T cells in children with intractable seizures. Looked up from germline, CDR1 is SEHNR and CDR2 is FQNEAQ (reference sequence). There are 16 residues in the CDR3. V was cut by 2 bases and J by 0 bases, with 14 bases left in between. Time point described: blood from clinic visit 5 months post-surgery; TSC patient then seizure free. The data were produced by immunoSEQ multiplex PCR, yet TCRdb's version contains in-frame clones alone and is incomplete. The repertoire holds a few hundred thousand clones, with over 90% as singletons.

Here the sequenced sample was peripheral blood, taken roughly 5 months after surgery. This sequence was found in a boy under two years old with tuberous sclerosis and intractable seizures. This chain joins TRBV7-9 and TRBJ2-7, with D unresolved. The CDR3 DNA is TGTGCCAGCAGCTTATCGGAGCTGCCGAGCTCCTACGAGCAGTACTTC. Protein product: CASSLSELPSSYEQYF.